This entry lists 27 T cell receptor beta chains sequenced from one sample in a study of immune heterogeneity within non-small cell lung tumors. The authors used around 590 ng of bulk tumor genomic DNA per sample as template. Several spatially distant biopsies were obtained per primary tumor intraoperatively. Newly diagnosed with untreated non-small cell lung cancer, the patients underwent curative surgery. The TCR beta CDR3 region underwent multiplex PCR amplification with 32 V and 13 J primers. MiXCR, applied by TCRdb to the multiplex PCR reads, yields one record per CDR3 protein. The repertoire has just over 15,000 distinct CDR3 sequences, about 30% of them found once; the top ten carry roughly 4%. Input material: lung tumor tissue. The source is a middle-aged man with non-small cell lung cancer.

By share of the sample, this clonotype is medium-sized. The V call is TRBV27, the J call TRBJ2-7, with D possibly TRBD1 on 6 matching bases. Trimming took off 4 bases at V and 2 bases at J, with 12 bases between the two ends. The CDR3 extends over 14 amino acids. Germline CDR1 and CDR2: MNHEY and SMNVEV (reference sequence). CDR3 protein: CASSSLDRPYEQYF. In DNA form, the CDR3 reads TGTGCCAGCAGTTCGCTAGACAGGCCCTACGAGCAGTACTTC.

This clonotype has more than one count but fewer than ten. The rearrangement uses TRBV5-1 and TRBJ1-1; D possibly corresponds to TRBD1 (6 bases). Germline V gene sequence: CDR1 SGHRS, CDR2 YFSETQ. V gave up 3 bases and J gave up 1 base, with 16 bases separating them. The CDR3 totals 16 residues. The CDR3 sequence is CASSWTAPGQNTEAFF. The CDR3 DNA reads as TGCGCCAGCAGCTGGACTGCACCGGGACAGAACACTGAAGCTTTCTTT.

With respect to this clonotype: It may be a read error: a sequence one base away is much more abundant. In nucleotides, the CDR3 is TGTGCCAGCAGTTACTCCAAGGTATTCTACGAGCAGTACTTC. The encoded protein is CASSYSKVFYEQYF. V is TRBV6-5 and J is TRBJ2-7; D is unresolved. The CDR3 length is 14 residues. CDR1 and CDR2 from the germline V gene are MNHEY and SVGAGI. Trimming took off 0 bases at V and 3 bases at J, with 9 bases between the two ends.

The chain carries TRBV28 and TRBJ1-1; D is unresolved. CDR3 size: 14 residues. Trimming removed 10 bases from V and 5 bases from J, with 20 bases in between. Germline V gene data show CDR1 as MDHEN and CDR2 as SYDVKM. This chain's CDR3 is CATLSGNRWTEAFF. DNA of the CDR3: TGTGCCACACTCTCGGGGAACCGATGGACTGAAGCTTTCTTT. Full variable domain (rest looked up from reference TRBV28 and TRBJ1-1): DVKVTQSSRYLVKRTGEKVFLECVQDMDHENMFWYRQDPGLGLRLIYFSYDVKMKEKGDIPEGYSVSREKKERFSLILESASTNQTSMYLCATLSGNRWTEAFFGQGTRLTVV.

DNA of the CDR3: TGCAGTGCTAGAGAGCTTAGCGGGAGATTTGATACGCAGTATTTT. It translates to CSARELSGRFDTQYF. This chain joins TRBV20-1 and TRBJ2-3, with 9 bases aligning to TRBD2. Unmatched junction bases numbered 7, after V lost 0 bases and J lost 6 bases. The CDR3 covers 15 residues. Germline CDR1 reads DFQATT; CDR2 reads SNEGSKA (reference sequence).

This clonotype is termed medium-sized (0.01 to 0.1%). The V and J genes are TRBV30 and TRBJ1-2, with 8 bases aligning to TRBD1. CDR3 length: 13 residues. Germline V CDR1 and CDR2: GTSNPN, SVGIG (reference sequence). Losses at the gene ends were 3 bases for V and 1 base for J; bases not matched to a gene: 1. In DNA form, the CDR3 reads TGTGCCTGGAGCGGACAGGGTAACTATGGCTACACCTTC. Translation: CAWSGQGNYGYTF.

By sample share, this clonotype is medium-sized. The chain uses TRBV27 and TRBJ2-1; 11 bases map to TRBD2. The CDR3 is made up of 14 amino acids. After removal of 3 bases from V and 5 bases from J, the junction contained 0 bases not matched to a gene. CDR1 is MNHEY and CDR2 is SMNVEV in the germline V gene (reference sequence). The CDR3 nucleotides read TGTGCCAGCAGTTTGGGACTAGCGGACAATGAGCAGTTCTTC. Translation gives CASSLGLADNEQFF.

This clonotype was seen at least ten times. The V and J genes are TRBV7-2 and TRBJ1-5, with D hard to call. V dropped 7 bases and J dropped 4 bases, with 17 bases sitting between them. The CDR3 runs to 15 residues. Looked up from germline, CDR1 is SGHTA and CDR2 is FQGNSA. The CDR3 sequence: CASIQDPSANQPQHF. In nucleotides, the CDR3 is TGTGCCAGCATCCAGGACCCTTCGGCAAATCAGCCCCAGCATTTT.

In the case of this clonotype: This clone may be a read error of a much larger clone one base away. The rearrangement uses TRBV2 and TRBJ2-7, with no clear D. V lost 7 bases and J lost 2, with 6 bases in between. This CDR3 contains 11 residues. Germline V CDR1 and CDR2: SNHLY, FYNNEI. CDR3 region: CASMGTYEQYF. The CDR3, as DNA: TGTGCCAGCATGGGCACCTACGAGCAGTACTTC.

By proportion, this clonotype is medium-sized. The CDR3 loop is CATTPGQGGYGYTF. DNA for the CDR3: TGTGCCACCACTCCGGGACAGGGCGGCTATGGCTACACCTTC. This chain uses TRBV6-1 with TRBJ1-2; TRBD1 aligns across 9 bases. The germline CDR1 and CDR2 sequences are MNHNS and SASEGT. The CDR3 runs 14 residues. V shed 10 bases, J shed 4 bases, and the junction held 10 bases outside the gene matches.

This clonotype was detected ten times or more. The chain links TRBV7-9 to TRBJ1-6; D gene uncertain. CDR3 length: 16 amino acids. Germline V gene lookup returns CDR1 SEHNR and CDR2 FQNEAQ (reference sequence). Trimming removed 1 base from V and 7 bases from J, with 14 bases in between. CDR3 bases: TGTGCCAGCAGCTTAGGAGTGGGCCGTGTGAATTCACCCCTCCACTTT. It translates to CASSLGVGRVNSPLHF.

As concerns this clonotype: This may arise from a read error, as a much more abundant clone is one base away. The J gene is TRBJ2-3, the V gene TRBV6-9; the D is unclear. The CDR3 totals 18 residues. V lost 4 bases, J lost 2 bases, and 22 bases lay in between. The germline V gene encodes CDR1 MNHGY and CDR2 SVAAGI. This CDR3 is CASSSKHGFGYTTDTQYF. In nucleotides, the CDR3 is TGTGCCAGCAGTTCGAAACATGGGTTCGGCTATACCACAGATACGCAGTATTTT.

This clonotype rates as medium-sized. This chain uses TRBV20-1 with TRBJ2-1; 7 bases are shared with TRBD2. V lost 3 bases and J lost 6; bases outside the gene matches: 8. The CDR3 contains 14 residues. CDR1 and CDR2 (germline): DFQATT, SNEGSKA (reference sequence). The CDR3 sequence is CSASGTNTGNEQFF. The CDR3 coding sequence is TGCAGTGCTAGCGGGACTAACACGGGCAATGAGCAGTTCTTC.

This clonotype was recorded many times. The V and J genes are TRBV5-1 and TRBJ1-5; D may be TRBD1 (5 bases). The V gene lost 7 bases and the J gene lost 6 bases, with 14 bases spanning the gap. CDR1 is SGHRS and CDR2 is YFSETQ in the germline V gene. This CDR3 is 13 amino acids long. Here the CDR3 DNA reads TGCGCCAGCGCCGAGGGGCCGGGTCAGCCCCAGCATTTT. Amino acid sequence: CASAEGPGQPQHF.

This clonotype was counted at least ten times. The chain couples TRBV2 to TRBJ2-6; the D gene is possibly TRBD2 (6 bases). Germline-derived CDR1 and CDR2 are SNHLY and FYNNEI. There are 15 residues in the CDR3. The germline V and J ends were trimmed by 7 bases and 12 bases, with 22 bases remaining between them. The CDR3 bases are TGTGCCAGCAACCCCCTCCCCGGGGGTCTAGGCGTCCTGACTTTC. Encoded protein: CASNPLPGGLGVLTF.

As to this clonotype: A much larger clone lies one base from this, so it may be a read error. The chain couples TRBV12-3 or TRBV12-4 to TRBJ1-3; D remains ambiguous. This CDR3 has 14 residues. The CDR3 reads CASSFGVRGNTICF. CDR3 coding DNA: TGTGCCAGCAGTTTCGGTGTTCGTGGAAACACCATATGTTTT.

Only a few counts were recorded for this clonotype. The chain uses TRBV7-9 and TRBJ1-1; D not resolved. Germline V lookup: CDR1 SEHNR, CDR2 FQNEAQ (reference sequence). CDR3 length: 13 residues. V lost 5 bases and J 6 bases, leaving 13 bases between the germline ends. The CDR3 DNA follows: TGTGCCAGCAGCGAGACCCCCTCGCCTGAAGCTTTCTTT. Its translation: CASSETPSPEAFF.

On this clonotype itself: A much bigger clone sits one base away, suggesting this may be a read error. V gene TRBV19 combines with J gene TRBJ1-2; tentative D call: TRBD1 (6 bases). The V end was cut by 5 bases, the J end by 2 bases, with 24 bases between. Germline CDR1 LNHDA, CDR2 SQIVND (reference sequence). The CDR3 has 18 amino acids. The DNA of the CDR3 is TGTGCCAGTAGTTTCCGGGTCAGGGGAAGATATCAGAACTATGGCTACACCTTC. Protein sequence: CASSFRVRGRYQNYGYTF.

This clonotype has just a few counts. The chain employs TRBV5-5 and TRBJ1-1, with 8 nucleotides matching TRBD1. Unmatched junction bases numbered 10, after V lost 4 bases and J lost 8 bases. Germline CDR1 and CDR2: SGHKS and YYEKEE (reference sequence). The CDR3 is 14 residues long. CDR3 protein: CASSLGTGLGEAFF. The CDR3 bases are TGTGCCAGCAGCCTCGGGACAGGTTTGGGGGAAGCTTTCTTT.

Remarks on this clonotype: An end of the junction does not agree with germline; a read error may underlie this. The chain recombines TRBV11-3 with TRBJ2-3; no definite D call. CDR1 and CDR2 (germline): SGHNT, YENEEA. This CDR3 region has 12 residues. The CDR3 DNA sequence: TGTGCCAGCAGCTTTCGGGCAGATACGAAGTATTTT. Translation: CASSFRADTKYF.

V is TRBV10-3 and J is TRBJ2-4; D is possibly TRBD2 (6 bases). CDR1 and CDR2 from the germline V gene are ENHRY and SYGVKD. Trimming cost V 0 bases and J 3 bases, with 15 bases left between them. The CDR3 has 17 amino acids. CDR3 in amino acids: CAISESGGDVDKNIQYF. The CDR3, as DNA: TGTGCCATCAGTGAGTCTGGAGGGGATGTAGACAAAAACATTCAGTACTTC.

Sample share makes this clonotype medium-sized. The chain is built from TRBV13 and TRBJ1-6; tentatively, D is TRBD1 (6 bases). The CDR3 spans 12 residues. Germline lookup yields CDR1 PRHDT and CDR2 FYEKMQ (reference sequence). The V end was cut by 7 bases, the J end by 10 bases, with 11 bases between. CDR3 residues: CASTYQGSPLHF. CDR3 nucleotide sequence: TGTGCCAGCACTTACCAGGGGTCACCCCTCCACTTT.

About this clonotype itself: Just one base apart from a much larger clone, this may be a read error. The chain recombines TRBV6-2 or TRBV6-3 with TRBJ2-7, with D uncertain. Trimming shortened V by 9 bases and J by 4 bases, and 16 bases separated the two germline ends. The CDR3 extends over 13 amino acids. The germline CDR1 and CDR2 sequences are MNHEY and SVGEGT. The CDR3 DNA is TGTGCCAGAGGCGTACGGTCGATATACGAGCAGTACTTC. Translating gives CARGVRSIYEQYF.

As to this clonotype: The junction does not match germline at one end; this may be a read error. V gene TRBV4-3 combines with J gene TRBJ2-7; possibly TRBD1 or TRBD2 for D (5 bases each). CDR3 size: 13 residues. Germline CDR1 LGHNA, CDR2 YSLEER. The CDR3 region is CSSSPGHAYEQYF. The CDR3 region has the DNA TGCTCCAGCAGCCCGGGGCATGCCTACGAGCAGTACTTC.

This clonotype has more than one count but fewer than ten. This rearrangement joins TRBV5-8 to TRBJ2-1, with 9 bases aligning to TRBD1. The germline V gene encodes CDR1 SGHTS and CDR2 YDEGEE. Losses at the gene ends were 2 bases for V and 1 base for J; bases not matched to a gene: 7. The CDR3 is made up of 17 amino acids. Here the CDR3 reads CASSLFRDRDSYNEQFF. The CDR3 DNA reads as TGTGCCAGCAGCTTATTTCGGGACAGGGATTCCTACAATGAGCAGTTCTTC.

Turning to this clonotype: An end of the junction differs from the germline gene, which may be a read error. This chain links TRBV5-1 with TRBJ1-1, with D maybe TRBD1 (5 bases). Germline CDR1 reads SGHRS; CDR2 reads YFSETQ. This CDR3 has 14 residues. In DNA form, the CDR3 reads TGCACCAGCAGCTTGGTGACAGAGAACACTGAAGCTTTCTTT. Its translation: CTSSLVTENTEAFF.

This chain uses TRBV20-1 with TRBJ2-3; the D gene is possibly TRBD2 (6 bases). The germline V gene encodes CDR1 DFQATT and CDR2 SNEGSKA (reference sequence). V lost 0 bases to trimming and J lost 6 bases, with 16 bases between them. CDR3 size: 15 residues. CDR3 DNA: TGCAGTGCTAGAGAGCTTACCGGGAGATTTGATACGCAGTATTTT. Translating it yields CSARELTGRFDTQYF.